This is a list of T cell receptor beta chains from one sample in a study of T cells in Graves' hyperthyroidism and ophthalmopathy. TCRdb used MiXCR to reprocess the multiplex PCR reads, holding one entry per CDR3 protein. The data show some 560,000 distinct CDR3 sequences, about 15% seen once. Sequenced input: blood. The receptors stem from a woman aged 40 to 50 with Graves' hyperthyroidism. Both conserved end residues are part of each CDR3. Each record gives: J gene, clone size, V gene, D gene, CDR3 DNA, CDR3 protein. D genes are given only for firm matches. Size tells how often a clone was seen (once, few, many) or the class of an expanded clone, and some rows leave it out.

J gene: TRBJ2-5
clone size: many
V gene: TRBV24-1
D gene: NA
CDR3 DNA: TGTGCCACCAGTGACCCAAGGGACCGGGGGGAGACCCAGTACTTC
CDR3 protein: CATSDPRDRGETQYF

J gene: TRBJ2-2
clone size: many
V gene: TRBV19
D gene: NA
CDR3 DNA: TGTGCCAGTAGCCCCGGGACCATCAACACCGGGGAGCTGTTTTTT
CDR3 protein: CASSPGTINTGELFF

J gene: TRBJ2-1
clone size: NA
V gene: TRBV14
D gene: TRBD2
CDR3 DNA: TGTGCCAGCAGCCAAGGTGGGACTAGCGGCTCCTACAATGAGCAGTTCTTC
CDR3 protein: CASSQGGTSGSYNEQFF

J gene: TRBJ2-1
clone size: many
V gene: TRBV11-2
D gene: NA
CDR3 DNA: TGTGCCAGCAGCTTAGGAAACCAGGTCAATGAGCAGTTCTTC
CDR3 protein: CASSLGNQVNEQFF

J gene: TRBJ2-1
clone size: NA
V gene: TRBV20-1
D gene: TRBD2
CDR3 DNA: TGCAGTGCTAGGGGACTAGCGGGAGGGGGCAATGAGCAGTTCTTC
CDR3 protein: CSARGLAGGGNEQFF

J gene: TRBJ2-4
clone size: NA
V gene: TRBV11-3
D gene: TRBD1
CDR3 DNA: TGTGCCAGCCGAACAGGGGGCGTTCAGTACTTC
CDR3 protein: CASRTGGVQYF

J gene: TRBJ2-7
clone size: NA
V gene: TRBV20-1
D gene: TRBD2
CDR3 DNA: TGCAGTGCTAGAGATCTTTGGGCGGGAGACCACGAGCAGTACTTC
CDR3 protein: CSARDLWAGDHEQYF

J gene: TRBJ2-1
clone size: many
V gene: TRBV7-7
D gene: TRBD2
CDR3 DNA: TGTGCTAGCAGCTCCCTAGCGGGACCCTACAATGAGCAGTTCTTC
CDR3 protein: CASSSLAGPYNEQFF

J gene: TRBJ2-5
clone size: NA
V gene: TRBV19
D gene: TRBD1
CDR3 DNA: TGTGCCAGTAGTGAACGGGACAGGGGACGAGAGACCCAGTACTTC
CDR3 protein: CASSERDRGRETQYF

J gene: TRBJ2-1
clone size: many
V gene: TRBV12-3/TRBV12-4
D gene: NA
CDR3 DNA: TGTGCCAGCAGTTTAGGCGGTTTTGGCAATGAGCAGTTCTTC
CDR3 protein: CASSLGGFGNEQFF

J gene: TRBJ1-5
clone size: many
V gene: TRBV28
D gene: TRBD1
CDR3 DNA: TGTGCCAGCAGAGCCACAGGGGGTAGCAATCAGCCCCAGCATTTT
CDR3 protein: CASRATGGSNQPQHF

J gene: TRBJ2-2
clone size: many
V gene: TRBV28
D gene: TRBD2
CDR3 DNA: TGTGCCACCAGCGGACTAGCCGGGGAGCTGTTTTTT
CDR3 protein: CATSGLAGELFF

J gene: TRBJ2-7
clone size: many
V gene: TRBV28
D gene: NA
CDR3 DNA: TGTGCCAGCAGTTCGGCCGGGACACAAACCTACGAGCAGTACTTC
CDR3 protein: CASSSAGTQTYEQYF

J gene: TRBJ1-5
clone size: NA
V gene: TRBV2
D gene: NA
CDR3 DNA: TGTGCCAGCAGTGAGGGGGCCGAAAAGACCCAGCATTTT
CDR3 protein: CASSEGAEKTQHF

J gene: TRBJ2-2
clone size: many
V gene: TRBV28
D gene: NA
CDR3 DNA: TGTGCCAGCAGGCGGAGGGACACCGGGGAGCTGTTTTTT
CDR3 protein: CASRRRDTGELFF

J gene: TRBJ2-6
clone size: few
V gene: TRBV13
D gene: TRBD2
CDR3 DNA: TGTGCCAGCAGCTTCAGACTAGCGGGAGCCGGGGCCAACGTCCTGACTTTC
CDR3 protein: CASSFRLAGAGANVLTF

J gene: TRBJ2-2
clone size: many
V gene: TRBV20-1
D gene: NA
CDR3 DNA: TGCAGTGCTAGAGATTTAGTTCCCGGGGAGCTGTTTTTT
CDR3 protein: CSARDLVPGELFF

J gene: TRBJ1-1
clone size: few
V gene: TRBV19
D gene: TRBD1
CDR3 DNA: TGTGCCAGTAGAACCCTTGACAGGGATACTGAAGCTTTCTTT
CDR3 protein: CASRTLDRDTEAFF

J gene: TRBJ2-7
clone size: many
V gene: TRBV20-1
D gene: NA
CDR3 DNA: TGCAGTGCTCCCGGACCCTGGCCCTACGAGCAGTACTTC
CDR3 protein: CSAPGPWPYEQYF

J gene: TRBJ2-1
clone size: NA
V gene: TRBV24-1
D gene: TRBD1
CDR3 DNA: TGTGCCACCAGTGAAAGGACAGGGGAAAATGAGCAGTTCTTC
CDR3 protein: CATSERTGENEQFF

J gene: TRBJ2-2
clone size: NA
V gene: TRBV4-1
D gene: NA
CDR3 DNA: TGCGCCAGCAGCCAAGATGGCACCGGGGAGCTGTTTTTT
CDR3 protein: CASSQDGTGELFF

J gene: TRBJ1-5
clone size: NA
V gene: TRBV19
D gene: TRBD1
CDR3 DNA: TGTGCCAGTAGTTGGGACAGCGCCTCCAATCAGCCCCAGCATTTT
CDR3 protein: CASSWDSASNQPQHF

J gene: TRBJ2-2
clone size: NA
V gene: TRBV27
D gene: TRBD1
CDR3 DNA: TGTGCCAGCAGTTTACTACCGGGACAGGGGCCCGGGGAGCTGTTTTTT
CDR3 protein: CASSLLPGQGPGELFF

J gene: TRBJ2-3
clone size: many
V gene: TRBV5-1
D gene: TRBD2
CDR3 DNA: TGCGCCAGTAGTAGCGGGAGGGACACAGATACGCAGTATTTT
CDR3 protein: CASSSGRDTDTQYF

J gene: TRBJ1-1
clone size: many
V gene: TRBV18
D gene: NA
CDR3 DNA: TGTGCCAGCTCACCCAATGCGTACACTGAAGCTTTCTTT
CDR3 protein: CASSPNAYTEAFF

J gene: TRBJ2-3
clone size: NA
V gene: TRBV6-5
D gene: NA
CDR3 DNA: TGTGCCAGCAGTTACGGTAGCTTAGTATCGACAGATACGCAGTATTTT
CDR3 protein: CASSYGSLVSTDTQYF

J gene: TRBJ1-2
clone size: NA
V gene: TRBV28
D gene: NA
CDR3 DNA: TGTGCCAGCAGACAAGACTTAGTGTCTGGCTACACCTTC
CDR3 protein: CASRQDLVSGYTF

J gene: TRBJ2-2
clone size: few
V gene: TRBV20-1
D gene: TRBD2
CDR3 DNA: TGCAGTGCTAGAGTGCCACCGGGACTAAACACCGGGGAGCTGTTTTTT
CDR3 protein: CSARVPPGLNTGELFF

J gene: TRBJ2-3
clone size: NA
V gene: TRBV30
D gene: TRBD2
CDR3 DNA: TGTGCCTGGAGCGCGGGACTAGCGGGAGGGCCGGGCACAGATACGCAGTATTTT
CDR3 protein: CAWSAGLAGGPGTDTQYF

J gene: TRBJ1-4
clone size: many
V gene: TRBV5-1
D gene: NA
CDR3 DNA: TGCGCCAGCAGCTTGTACGGCAGGGGAACTAATGAAAAACTGTTTTTT
CDR3 protein: CASSLYGRGTNEKLFF

J gene: TRBJ1-1
clone size: many
V gene: TRBV19
D gene: TRBD1
CDR3 DNA: TGTGCCAGTACCGGGACAGGGTCCCCGAACACTGAAGCTTTCTTT
CDR3 protein: CASTGTGSPNTEAFF

J gene: TRBJ2-1
clone size: many
V gene: TRBV7-9
D gene: NA
CDR3 DNA: TGTGCCAGCAGCCGTGCGGTATACAATGAGCAGTTCTTC
CDR3 protein: CASSRAVYNEQFF

J gene: TRBJ2-1
clone size: many
V gene: TRBV11-2
D gene: TRBD2
CDR3 DNA: TGTGCCAGCAGCTTAGAAGCGGGAGGCCCGAGCTCCTACAATGAGCAGTTCTTC
CDR3 protein: CASSLEAGGPSSYNEQFF

J gene: TRBJ2-5
clone size: NA
V gene: TRBV7-8
D gene: TRBD2
CDR3 DNA: TGTGCCAGCAGCGCTCGGACTAGCACCCAGTACTTC
CDR3 protein: CASSARTSTQYF

J gene: TRBJ2-5
clone size: NA
V gene: TRBV3-1
D gene: TRBD2
CDR3 DNA: TGTGCCAGCAGTCAATCCGGGGCGGGAGGGTGGCAAGAGACCCAGTACTTC
CDR3 protein: CASSQSGAGGWQETQYF

J gene: TRBJ2-1
clone size: many
V gene: TRBV5-1
D gene: NA
CDR3 DNA: TGCGCCAGCAAGCCGGGACCTCTCTATGAGCAGTTCTTC
CDR3 protein: CASKPGPLYEQFF

J gene: TRBJ2-2
clone size: NA
V gene: TRBV24-1
D gene: NA
CDR3 DNA: TGTGCCACCAGTAGGGCAGGGAGCGACGGGGAGCTGTTTTTT
CDR3 protein: CATSRAGSDGELFF

J gene: TRBJ2-1
clone size: NA
V gene: TRBV5-1
D gene: TRBD2
CDR3 DNA: TGCGCCAGCAGCGCGACTAGCGGGAGGGCGAATGAGCAGTTCTTC
CDR3 protein: CASSATSGRANEQFF

J gene: TRBJ1-1
clone size: NA
V gene: TRBV28
D gene: TRBD1
CDR3 DNA: TGTGCCAGCAGTTTGCGGACAGGGGGGGAGAACACTGAAGCTTTCTTT
CDR3 protein: CASSLRTGGENTEAFF

J gene: TRBJ1-2
clone size: few
V gene: TRBV12-3/TRBV12-4
D gene: NA
CDR3 DNA: TGTGCCAGCAGTAACTACGAAACTGGATCGGGCTACACCTTC
CDR3 protein: CASSNYETGSGYTF

J gene: TRBJ2-1
clone size: many
V gene: TRBV18
D gene: TRBD2
CDR3 DNA: TGTGCCAGCTCACCAGAAGGGACTAGCGTGTACAATGAGCAGTTCTTC
CDR3 protein: CASSPEGTSVYNEQFF

J gene: TRBJ2-7
clone size: NA
V gene: TRBV29-1
D gene: TRBD1
CDR3 DNA: TGCAGCGTAGAAGGACAGGCTTCCTACGAGCAGTACTTC
CDR3 protein: CSVEGQASYEQYF

J gene: TRBJ2-2
clone size: many
V gene: TRBV11-3
D gene: TRBD2
CDR3 DNA: TGTGCCAGCGGACTAGCGTCAACCGGGGAGCTGTTTTTT
CDR3 protein: CASGLASTGELFF